This passage covers 20 T cell receptor beta chains from one sample sequenced in a study of blood T cell repertoires in COVID-19. Sequencing used immunoSEQ multiplex PCR; TCRdb keeps in-frame clones, though not all of them. This sample yields fewer than 250,000 clones, of which roughly 80% are seen a single time; under 3% belongs to the top ten. What was sequenced was peripheral blood. The receptor set was obtained from a woman between 35 and 50 years old with active or convalescent COVID-19.

This chain uses TRBV10-3 with TRBJ2-3; 7 bases map to TRBD2. The germline CDR1 and CDR2 sequences are ENHRY and SYGVKD. CDR3 size: 15 residues. V lost 7 bases to trimming and J lost 2 bases; unmatched junction nucleotides: 9. The CDR3 loop is CAIKDPSGYTDTQYF. CDR3 sequence (DNA): TGTGCCATCAAGGATCCTAGCGGCTACACAGATACGCAGTATTTT.

V and J are TRBV7-9 and TRBJ2-5, with D maybe TRBD1 (5 bases). The CDR3 totals 13 residues. The V and J ends lost 3 bases and 6 bases respectively, with 11 bases between them. Germline V lookup: CDR1 SEHNR, CDR2 FQNEAQ (reference sequence). The DNA of the CDR3 is TGTGCCAGCAGCTTTGACAGTGGAAAGACCCAGTACTTC. Its protein product is CASSFDSGKTQYF.

CDR3 bases: TGTGCCAGCACGGCGAGCGGGGCCTACGAGCAGTACTTC. It translates to CASTASGAYEQYF. This sequence joins TRBV27 and TRBJ2-7; TRBD2 matches 7 bases. The CDR3 extends over 13 amino acids. In germline, CDR1 is MNHEY, CDR2 SMNVEV (reference sequence). After removal of 7 bases from V and 2 bases from J, the junction contained 5 bases not matched to a gene.

This sequence joins TRBV6-4 and TRBJ2-1, with TRBD1 as a possible D gene (6 bases). This CDR3 region has 13 residues. Trimming cost V 10 bases and J 0 bases, with 10 bases left between them. The germline CDR1 and CDR2 sequences are MRHNA and SNTAGT. CDR3 residues: CATQGSSYNEQFF. In nucleotides, the CDR3 is TGTGCCACCCAGGGGAGCTCCTACAATGAGCAGTTCTTC.

V and J are TRBV19 and TRBJ2-1, with 8 bases matching TRBD1. This CDR3 is built from 17 residues. Per the germline V gene, CDR1 is LNHDA and CDR2 is SQIVND (reference sequence). With V trimmed by 5 bases and J by 2 bases, 11 bases remained unmatched. CDR3 residues: CASSPMAGGPPYNEQFF. CDR3 DNA: TGTGCCAGTAGTCCCATGGCAGGGGGCCCCCCCTACAATGAGCAGTTCTTC.

The chain couples TRBV14 to TRBJ2-7, with 10 nucleotides matching TRBD1. V dropped 4 bases and J dropped 2; count of bases not matched to a gene: 5. The CDR3 spans 15 residues. Germline CDR1 reads SGHDN; CDR2 reads FVKESK. The CDR3 protein is CASSLGTGETYEQYF. The CDR3 bases are TGTGCCAGCAGCCTCGGGACAGGGGAAACCTACGAGCAGTACTTC.

CDR3 sequence reads: CASKWAGDSNQPQHF. Here the CDR3 DNA reads TGTGCCAGCAAATGGGCAGGGGATAGCAATCAGCCCCAGCATTTT. This chain uses TRBV2 with TRBJ1-5; a weak D match, TRBD1 (6 bases). In germline, CDR1 is SNHLY, CDR2 FYNNEI. The CDR3 covers 15 residues. V was shortened by 7 bases and J by 0 bases, with 13 bases between the two germline ends.

This sequence joins TRBV3-1 (or the pseudogene TRBV3-2) and TRBJ1-4, with D tentatively TRBD1 (5 bases). The V gene lost 2 bases and the J gene lost 3 bases, with 7 bases spanning the gap. Per germline, CDR1 LGHDT and CDR2 YNNKEL (reference sequence). CDR3 length: 14 amino acids. This chain's CDR3 is CASSQTGANEKLFF. CDR3 DNA: TGTGCCAGCAGCCAAACGGGGGCTAATGAAAAACTGTTTTTT.

J is TRBJ2-7 and V is TRBV5-6; TRBD2 matches at 11 bases. This CDR3 has 14 amino acids. The germline V gene has CDR1 SGHDT and CDR2 YYEEEE. The V segment lost 6 bases and the J segment 3 bases; nucleotides outside the gene matches: 5. CDR3 loop: CASTWGTSGYEQYF. CDR3 in DNA: TGTGCCAGCACCTGGGGGACTAGCGGCTACGAGCAGTACTTC.

This chain joins TRBV5-5 and TRBJ2-7, with 7 positions matching TRBD1. V lost 4 bases to trimming and J lost 3 bases; unmatched junction nucleotides: 4. The CDR3 extends over 13 amino acids. Germline lookup yields CDR1 SGHKS and CDR2 YYEKEE (reference sequence). The DNA of the CDR3 is TGTGCCAGCAGCACAGACAGGGTCTACGAGCAGTACTTC. Translating it yields CASSTDRVYEQYF.

The genes are TRBV24-1 and TRBJ1-6; D might be TRBD1 (5 bases). Trimming pared 4 bases from V and 6 bases from J, leaving 15 bases between. Germline-derived CDR1 and CDR2 are KGHDR and SFDVKD. The CDR3 is 16 residues long. The CDR3 DNA sequence: TGTGCCACCAGTGACCCGCGGGACGGGAGTAATTCACCCCTCCACTTT. Residues: CATSDPRDGSNSPLHF.

The genes are TRBV19 and TRBJ1-1; D perhaps matches TRBD1 (6 bases). Germline V gene lookup returns CDR1 LNHDA and CDR2 SQIVND (reference sequence). V was clipped by 2 bases and J by 6 bases, with 10 bases between them. This CDR3 spans 13 amino acids. The CDR3 protein is CASSISRTAEAFF. For the CDR3, the DNA is TGTGCCAGTAGTATATCTCGGACAGCTGAAGCTTTCTTT.

In its sample, this clone was seen once. This specimen includes other DNA sequences encoding the same CDR3. The J gene is TRBJ1-1, the V gene TRBV5-1; D is unclear. V dropped 4 bases and J dropped 1 base, with 5 bases sitting between them. There are 12 residues in the CDR3. CDR1 is SGHRS and CDR2 is YFSETQ in the germline V gene. The CDR3 nucleotides are TGCGCCAGCAGCAGAGGGAACACTGAAGCTTTCTTT. It is translated as CASSRGNTEAFF.

This sequence joins TRBV5-4 and TRBJ1-2; unclear D gene. CDR1 and CDR2 (germline): SGHNT, YYREEE (reference sequence). The V and J ends lost 0 bases and 1 base respectively, with 10 bases between them. The CDR3 length is 15 residues. The CDR3 sequence: CASSLGPPLNYGYTF. The CDR3 DNA follows: TGTGCCAGCAGCTTGGGGCCGCCCCTTAACTATGGCTACACCTTC.

This chain uses TRBV7-3 with TRBJ1-5; D is possibly TRBD1 (5 bases). This CDR3 has 15 residues. V was shortened by 5 bases and J by 0 bases, with 11 bases between the two germline ends. Germline CDR1 is SGHTA and CDR2 is FQGTGA. The CDR3 DNA is TGTGCCAGCAGCCTCGCGGGGGGTAGCAATCAGCCCCAGCATTTT. This sequence encodes CASSLAGGSNQPQHF. Using reference TRBV7-3 and TRBJ1-5 for the parts outside the CDR3, the full variable domain is GAGVSQTPSNKVTEKGKYVELRCDPISGHTALYWYRQSLGQGPEFLIYFQGTGAADDSGLPNDRFFAVRPEGSVSTLKIQRTERGDSAVYLCASSLAGGSNQPQHFGDGTRLSIL.

This chain uses TRBV9 with TRBJ1-3, with TRBD1 as a possible D gene (5 bases). Trimming removed 2 bases at V and 0 bases at J, with 12 bases between. The CDR3 is 16 amino acids. CDR1 is SGDLS and CDR2 is YYNGEE in the germline V gene. This CDR3 reads CASSVPTATSGNTIYF. The CDR3 DNA follows: TGTGCCAGCAGCGTCCCGACAGCTACCTCTGGAAACACCATATATTTT. The entire variable domain, with the rest obtained from reference TRBV9 and TRBJ1-3, is as follows: DSGVTQTPKHLITATGQRVTLRCSPRSGDLSVYWYQQSLDQGLQFLIQYYNGEERAKGNILERFSAQQFPDLHSELNLSSLELGDSALYFCASSVPTATSGNTIYFGEGSWLTVV.

The chain is built from TRBV7-9 and TRBJ2-1; the match to TRBD2 covers 8 bases. Germline trimming cut 2 bases from V and 7 bases from J; bases unmatched to any gene: 10. The CDR3 runs to 16 residues. Germline CDR1 and CDR2: SEHNR and FQNEAQ (reference sequence). CDR3 nucleotides: TGTGCCAGCAGCTTAATGGGCGGGGGGAAGTGGAATGAGCAGTTCTTC. Translating gives CASSLMGGGKWNEQFF. Complete variable domain (other parts from reference TRBV7-9 and TRBJ2-1): DTGVSQNPRHKITKRGQNVTFRCDPISEHNRLYWYRQTLGQGPEFLTYFQNEAQLEKSRLLSDRFSAERPKGSFSTLEIQRTEQGDSAMYLCASSLMGGGKWNEQFFGPGTRLTVL.

The chain recombines TRBV27 with TRBJ2-2; 13 nucleotides match TRBD2. V lost 5 bases, J lost 5 bases, and 11 bases stayed unmatched. The CDR3 has 18 residues. Germline V gene data show CDR1 as MNHEY and CDR2 as SMNVEV (reference sequence). CDR3 protein: CASSILGLAGERTGELFF. CDR3 sequence (DNA): TGTGCCAGCAGTATCCTAGGACTAGCGGGGGAGAGGACCGGGGAGCTGTTTTTT.

The chain links TRBV11-2 to TRBJ1-2, with D unresolved. CDR1 SGHAT and CDR2 FQNNGV come from the germline V gene. The V and J ends lost 0 bases and 4 bases respectively, with 12 bases between them. The CDR3 length is 15 residues. CDR3: CASSLDPPGSYGYTF. The DNA for the CDR3 is TGTGCCAGCAGCTTAGATCCCCCGGGATCCTATGGCTACACCTTC. The full variable domain, rest sourced from reference TRBV11-2 and TRBJ1-2, is EAGVAQSPRYKIIEKRQSVAFWCNPISGHATLYWYQQILGQGPKLLIQFQNNGVVDDSQLPKDRFSAERLKGVDSTLKIQPAKLEDSAVYLCASSLDPPGSYGYTFGSGTRLTVV.

The chain is built from TRBV6-5 and TRBJ2-3, with D perhaps TRBD2 (6 bases). The CDR3 sequence is 14 residues long. CDR1 and CDR2 from the germline V gene are MNHEY and SVGAGI. Trimming removed 6 bases at V and 6 bases at J, with 16 bases between. CDR3 coding DNA: TGTGCCAGCAGCCAAAGGGGAGGCGGGGATACGCAGTATTTT. It specifies CASSQRGGGDTQYF.